This T cell receptor beta chain derives from a study of blood T cell repertoires in COVID-19. Libraries were prepared by immunoSEQ multiplex PCR; TCRdb keeps only in-frame clonotypes and omits some of them. There are approximately 300,000 clones in the sample; about 83% occur only once, and approximately 1.1% lies in the top ten. Trimming at V came to 7 bases and at J to 2 bases, leaving 10 bases not matched to a gene. Per germline, CDR1 SQVTM and CDR2 ANQGSEA. The CDR3 loop spans 14 amino acids. This sequence originates from a woman aged 50 to 60 with acute or convalescent COVID-19. Sequenced sample: peripheral blood. The chain couples TRBV29-1 to TRBJ1-1; 7 nucleotides align to TRBD1. CDR3 bases: TGCAGCGGCCAGGGGGTTGACGGAAACACTGAAGCTTTCTTT. Encoded protein: CSGQGVDGNTEAFF.